This T cell receptor (beta chain) derives from a study of CD8+CD57+ T cells in acquired aplastic anemia. CDR1 SGHTA and CDR2 FQGNSA come from the germline V gene. V lost 2 bases and J lost 7; bases outside the gene matches: 10. The CDR3 loop spans 18 amino acids. This clonotype was seen many times. An expansion of CD8+CD57+ cells by flow cytometry had been shown in patients chosen for sequencing. CDR3 and TCR beta VDJ profiling relied on genomic DNA as the template. MiXCR, run by TCRdb on the reads, gives a single entry per CDR3 protein. The sample holds fewer than 250,000 distinct CDR3 sequences, around half seen once.

The sequence was obtained from a human donor with aplastic anemia. The rearrangement uses TRBV7-2 and TRBJ2-2, with 13 bases that match TRBD2. The sequencing input was sorted CD4+, CD8+, or CD8+CD57+ T cells (not recorded which) from PBMCs. The CDR3 loop is CASSLSFTSGRAFGELFF. The CDR3 nucleotides are TGTGCCAGCAGCTTATCGTTCACTAGCGGGAGGGCCTTCGGGGAGCTGTTTTTT.